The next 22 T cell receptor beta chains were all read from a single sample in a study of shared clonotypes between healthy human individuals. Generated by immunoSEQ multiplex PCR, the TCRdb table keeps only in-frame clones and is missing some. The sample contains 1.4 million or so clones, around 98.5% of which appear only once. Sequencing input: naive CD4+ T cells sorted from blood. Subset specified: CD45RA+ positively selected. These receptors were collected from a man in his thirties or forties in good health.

In DNA form, the CDR3 reads TGTGCCAGCAGACTACCAACGGGCAAAAGTACCACCTACGAGCAGTACTTC. It specifies CASRLPTGKSTTYEQYF. This rearrangement joins TRBV2 to TRBJ2-7; no reliable D call. CDR1 SNHLY and CDR2 FYNNEI come from the germline V gene. The ends were cut back, 6 bases at V and 2 bases at J, with 23 bases in the middle. The CDR3 runs 17 residues.

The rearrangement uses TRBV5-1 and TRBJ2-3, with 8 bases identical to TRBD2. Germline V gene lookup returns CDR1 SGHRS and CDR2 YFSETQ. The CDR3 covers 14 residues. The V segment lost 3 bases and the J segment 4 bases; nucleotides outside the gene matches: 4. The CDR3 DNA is TGCGCCAGCAGCTCCGGACTAGCTCCAGATACGCAGTATTTT. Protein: CASSSGLAPDTQYF.

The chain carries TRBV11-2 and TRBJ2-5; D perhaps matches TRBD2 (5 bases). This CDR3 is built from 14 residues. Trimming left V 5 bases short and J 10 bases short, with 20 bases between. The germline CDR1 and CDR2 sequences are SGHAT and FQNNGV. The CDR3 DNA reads TGTGCCAGCAGCCCCACCCGGACTCCTTTAAACCAGTACTTC. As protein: CASSPTRTPLNQYF.

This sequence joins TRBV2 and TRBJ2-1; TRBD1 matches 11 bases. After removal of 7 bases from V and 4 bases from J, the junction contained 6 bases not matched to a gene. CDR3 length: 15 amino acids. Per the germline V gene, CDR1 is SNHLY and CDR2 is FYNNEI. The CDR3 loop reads CASTWDRGEYNEQFF. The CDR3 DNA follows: TGTGCCAGCACTTGGGACAGGGGGGAGTACAATGAGCAGTTCTTC.

CDR3 in amino acids: CASSAELGNYGYTF. As DNA, the CDR3 is TGTGCCAGCAGCGCCGAACTTGGGAACTATGGCTACACCTTC. The rearrangement joins TRBV5-4 to TRBJ1-2, with no clear D. The V end lost 4 bases, the J end lost 2 bases, and 12 bases lay between the germline ends. The CDR3 sequence is 14 residues long. Germline values: CDR1 SGHNT, CDR2 YYREEE (reference sequence).

DNA for the CDR3: TGTGCCAGCGTTCTGATCCCGAATAAGAACACTGAAGCTTTCTTT. Translation gives CASVLIPNKNTEAFF. The genes are TRBV5-5 and TRBJ1-1; no clear D. CDR3 length equals 15 residues. V gave up 7 bases and J gave up 1 base, with 17 bases separating them. The V gene's germline CDR1 is SGHKS and CDR2 YYEKEE (reference sequence).

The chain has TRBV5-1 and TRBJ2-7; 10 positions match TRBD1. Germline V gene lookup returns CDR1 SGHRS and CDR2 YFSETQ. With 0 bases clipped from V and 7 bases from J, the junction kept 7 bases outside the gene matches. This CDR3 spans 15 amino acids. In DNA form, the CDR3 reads TGCGCCAGCAGCTTGGTGCCGGGACAGGGGTTGGAGCAGTACTTC. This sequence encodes CASSLVPGQGLEQYF.

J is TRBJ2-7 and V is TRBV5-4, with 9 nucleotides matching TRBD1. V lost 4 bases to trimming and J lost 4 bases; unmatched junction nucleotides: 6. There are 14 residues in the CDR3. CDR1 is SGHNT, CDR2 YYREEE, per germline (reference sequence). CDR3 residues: CASSTGQGRYEQYF. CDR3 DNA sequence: TGTGCCAGCAGCACCGGACAGGGGAGGTACGAGCAGTACTTC.

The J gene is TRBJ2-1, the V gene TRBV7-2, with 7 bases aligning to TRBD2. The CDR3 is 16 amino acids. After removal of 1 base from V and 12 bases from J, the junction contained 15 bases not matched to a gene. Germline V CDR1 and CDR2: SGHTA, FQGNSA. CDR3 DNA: TGTGCCAGCAGCTTAGGAGGTGTGGGAGGGCCGGTGGGGCAGTTCTTC. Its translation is CASSLGGVGGPVGQFF. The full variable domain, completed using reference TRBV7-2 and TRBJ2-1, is GAGVSQSPSNKVTEKGKDVELRCDPISGHTALYWYRQSLGQGLEFLIYFQGNSAPDKSGLPSDRFSAERTGGSVSTLTIQRTQQEDSAVYLCASSLGGVGGPVGQFFGPGTRLTVL.

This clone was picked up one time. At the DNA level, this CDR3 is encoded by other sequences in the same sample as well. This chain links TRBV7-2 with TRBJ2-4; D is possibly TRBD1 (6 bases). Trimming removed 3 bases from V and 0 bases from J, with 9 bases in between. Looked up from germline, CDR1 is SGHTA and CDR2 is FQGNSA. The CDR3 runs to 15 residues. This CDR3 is CASSLGAVAKNIQYF. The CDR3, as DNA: TGTGCCAGCAGCTTGGGGGCAGTAGCCAAAAACATTCAGTACTTC.

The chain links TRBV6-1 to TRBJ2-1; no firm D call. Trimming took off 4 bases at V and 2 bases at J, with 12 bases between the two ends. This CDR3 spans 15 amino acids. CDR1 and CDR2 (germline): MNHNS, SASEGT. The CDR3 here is CASSVATATYNEQFF. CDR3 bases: TGTGCCAGCAGTGTCGCTACCGCTACCTACAATGAGCAGTTCTTC.

The CDR3 spells CASSLVLAVFIPYEQYF. DNA of the CDR3: TGTGCCAGCAGTTTAGTACTAGCGGTATTCATTCCCTACGAGCAGTACTTC. The chain uses TRBV28 and TRBJ2-7, with 8 bases identical to TRBD2. The trim removed 2 bases at V and 2 bases at J, leaving 11 bases unmatched. The CDR3 spans 17 residues. The germline V gene encodes CDR1 MDHEN and CDR2 SYDVKM.

The CDR3 bases are TGTGCCAGCAGCCCGCTGGGACTAGCGGGAGTTTACGAGCAGTACTTC. Translated: CASSPLGLAGVYEQYF. J is TRBJ2-7 and V is TRBV11-2; 14 bases match TRBD2. This CDR3 contains 16 residues. CDR1 is SGHAT and CDR2 is FQNNGV in the germline V gene. Trimming took 5 bases from V and 4 from J; bases not matched to a gene: 7.

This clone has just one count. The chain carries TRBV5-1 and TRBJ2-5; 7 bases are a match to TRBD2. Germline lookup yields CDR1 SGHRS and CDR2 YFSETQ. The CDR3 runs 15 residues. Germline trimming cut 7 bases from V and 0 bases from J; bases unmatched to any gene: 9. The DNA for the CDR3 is TGCGCCAGCTGTCGGCGGGAGCGGTACCAAGAGACCCAGTACTTC. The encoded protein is CASCRRERYQETQYF.

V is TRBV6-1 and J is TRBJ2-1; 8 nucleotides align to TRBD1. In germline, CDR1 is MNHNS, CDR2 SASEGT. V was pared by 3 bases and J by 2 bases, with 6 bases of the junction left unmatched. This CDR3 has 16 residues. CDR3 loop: CASSERQGQTYNEQFF. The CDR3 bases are TGTGCCAGCAGTGAGAGACAGGGGCAGACCTACAATGAGCAGTTCTTC.

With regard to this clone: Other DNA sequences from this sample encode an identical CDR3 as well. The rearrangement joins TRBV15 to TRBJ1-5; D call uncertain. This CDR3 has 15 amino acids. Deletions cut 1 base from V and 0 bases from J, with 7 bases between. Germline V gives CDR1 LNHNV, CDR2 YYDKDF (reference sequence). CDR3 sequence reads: CATSRGQYSNQPQHF. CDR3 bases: TGTGCCACCAGCAGAGGCCAGTATAGCAATCAGCCCCAGCATTTT.

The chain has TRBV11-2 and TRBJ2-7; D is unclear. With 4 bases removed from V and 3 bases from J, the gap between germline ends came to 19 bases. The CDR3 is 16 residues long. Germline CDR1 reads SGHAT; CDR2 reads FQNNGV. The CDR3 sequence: CASSSIHGSSVYEQYF. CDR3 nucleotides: TGTGCCAGCAGCTCCATACACGGGTCCTCGGTCTACGAGCAGTACTTC. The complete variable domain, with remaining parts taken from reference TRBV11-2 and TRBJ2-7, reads EAGVAQSPRYKIIEKRQSVAFWCNPISGHATLYWYQQILGQGPKLLIQFQNNGVVDDSQLPKDRFSAERLKGVDSTLKIQPAKLEDSAVYLCASSSIHGSSVYEQYFGPGTRLTVT.

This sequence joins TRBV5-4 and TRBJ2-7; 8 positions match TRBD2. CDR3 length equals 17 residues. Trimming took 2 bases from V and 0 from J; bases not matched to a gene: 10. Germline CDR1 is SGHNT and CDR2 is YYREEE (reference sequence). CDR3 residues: CASSFGIAGTFSYEQYF. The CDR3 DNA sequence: TGTGCCAGCAGCTTCGGAATAGCGGGAACTTTCTCCTACGAGCAGTACTTC.

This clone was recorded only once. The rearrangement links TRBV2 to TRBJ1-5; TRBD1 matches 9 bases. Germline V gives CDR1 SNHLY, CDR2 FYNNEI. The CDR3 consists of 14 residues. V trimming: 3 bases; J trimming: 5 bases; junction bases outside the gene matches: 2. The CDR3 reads CASSEGQGDQPQHF. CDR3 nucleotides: TGTGCCAGCAGTGAGGGACAGGGCGATCAGCCCCAGCATTTT.

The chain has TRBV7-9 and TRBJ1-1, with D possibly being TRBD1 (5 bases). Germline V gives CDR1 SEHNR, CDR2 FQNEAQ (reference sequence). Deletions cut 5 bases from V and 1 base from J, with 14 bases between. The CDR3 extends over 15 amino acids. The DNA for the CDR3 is TGTGCCAGCAGCGACCTGGGACGGGAGAACACTGAAGCTTTCTTT. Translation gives CASSDLGRENTEAFF. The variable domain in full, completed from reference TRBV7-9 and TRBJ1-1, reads DTGVSQNPRHKITKRGQNVTFRCDPISEHNRLYWYRQTLGQGPEFLTYFQNEAQLEKSRLLSDRFSAERPKGSFSTLEIQRTEQGDSAMYLCASSDLGRENTEAFFGQGTRLTVV.

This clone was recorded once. The CDR3 nucleotides are TGCGCCAGCAGTGAGTCGGGACTAGCGGGAGTAGCCTACAATGAGCAGTTCTTC. Translated, it gives CASSESGLAGVAYNEQFF. V is TRBV10-2 and J is TRBJ2-1; 14 nucleotides align to TRBD2. The junction had 3 bases not matched to a gene; V was cut back by 0 bases and J by 2 bases. The germline V gene has CDR1 WSHSY and CDR2 SAAADI. CDR3 length equals 18 residues.

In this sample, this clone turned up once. The CDR3 protein is CASGSASYGYTF. The CDR3, as DNA: TGTGCCAGTGGGTCAGCTTCCTATGGCTACACCTTC. The rearrangement joins TRBV27 to TRBJ1-2, with D uncertain. The CDR3 has 12 amino acids. CDR1 and CDR2 (germline): MNHEY, SMNVEV (reference sequence). V shed 9 bases and J shed 4 bases, with 12 bases lying between them.